A selection of T cell receptor beta chains follows, all from one sample in a study of molecular identifiers for immune sequencing clone quantification. TCRdb reanalysed the PCR reads using MiXCR and keeps one entry per CDR3 protein. The sample records about half a million distinct CDR3 sequences, 20% to 25% being singletons. The sequenced material came from naive CD8+ T cells from blood, with Jurkat cell RNA spiked in. All receptors derive from a human donor in good health. Some libraries in this study had Jurkat cell RNA spiked in. Both conserved end residues are part of each CDR3. D genes are given only for firm matches. Clone size is not always given. Where it is, it says once, few, many or a class for expanded clones.

TGCGCCAGCAGCTCAGGGTCAGTAACGGGGGCCGACCACGAGCAGTACTTC,CASSSGSVTGADHEQYF,TRBJ2-7,few,NA,TRBV4-3
TGTGCCAGCGTACCAACGGGTGTAGCGGGAGTCGCAGATACGCAGTATTTT,CASVPTGVAGVADTQYF,TRBJ2-3,NA,TRBD2,TRBV27
TGTGCCAGCAGCTTAGTACAGTCCGGGGAGCCGGCCAAAAACATTCAGTACTTC,CASSLVQSGEPAKNIQYF,TRBJ2-4,NA,NA,TRBV7-9
TGTGCCAGCTCACCACTAGAGACAGGGGACAATCAGCCCCAGCATTTT,CASSPLETGDNQPQHF,TRBJ1-5,NA,TRBD1,TRBV18
TGTGCCAGCAGCGACACCTTTTTCCCAGGGCGGCGGCAGCCCCAGCATTTT,CASSDTFFPGRRQPQHF,TRBJ1-5,many,NA,TRBV5-8
TGTGCCAGCAGCGGGGAGTGGTCCTACGAGCAGTACTTC,CASSGEWSYEQYF,TRBJ2-7,many,NA,TRBV7-9
TGTGCCAGCAGCTGGGAAGCGGGGCGGGCAGATACGCAGTATTTT,CASSWEAGRADTQYF,TRBJ2-3,many,TRBD2,TRBV7-6
TGCGCCAGCAGCCAAGATAGGCAGAGAACCTACGAGCAGTACTTC,CASSQDRQRTYEQYF,TRBJ2-7,many,NA,TRBV4-1
TGTGCCAGCAGCTTAAGGACCGATAAGAGGTCCTACGAGCAGTACTTC,CASSLRTDKRSYEQYF,TRBJ2-7,many,NA,TRBV7-9
TGTGCCAGTAGTATCACTGGCGGGAGTATCTACGAGCAGTACTTC,CASSITGGSIYEQYF,TRBJ2-7,NA,TRBD2,TRBV19
TGTGCCAGCAGCGTAGAAGGACTAGCGGATTACACAGATACGCAGTATTTT,CASSVEGLADYTDTQYF,TRBJ2-3,once,TRBD2,TRBV9
TGTGCCAGCAGCGATCCCGGTGCAGCCTCCTACGAGCAGTACTTC,CASSDPGAASYEQYF,TRBJ2-7,few,NA,TRBV25-1
TGTGCCAGCAGCACCGCAGGGAACACTGAAGCTTTCTTT,CASSTAGNTEAFF,TRBJ1-1,NA,NA,TRBV6-5
TGTGCCAGCAGCCCCAGCGGTAGCGGGGGAGATACGCAGTATTTT,CASSPSGSGGDTQYF,TRBJ2-3,many,TRBD2,TRBV9
TGTGCCAGCAGTTTAAGGTGGACCATGAACACTGAAGCTTTCTTT,CASSLRWTMNTEAFF,TRBJ1-1,many,NA,TRBV27
TGTGCCTGGACCCCGGGTGGACTAGCGGGAGGAGAGACCCAGTACTTC,CAWTPGGLAGGETQYF,TRBJ2-5,many,TRBD2,TRBV30
TGTGCCAGCAGCGAAGCGGGGGAAGCCTACGAGCAGTACTTC,CASSEAGEAYEQYF,TRBJ2-7,many,TRBD2,TRBV9
TGTGCCAGCACCCCGGGGGGACAGACTGAAGCTTCCTTT,CASTPGGQTEASF,TRBJ1-1,NA,TRBD1,TRBV6-5
TGTGCCAGCAGCTTCTCCCCAGATACGCAGTATTTT,CASSFSPDTQYF,TRBJ2-3,many,NA,TRBV5-6
TGCAGCGTTCTCCTGAGACTAGCGCAGGGCAATGAGCAGTTCTTC,CSVLLRLAQGNEQFF,TRBJ2-1,NA,TRBD2,TRBV29-1
TGTGCCAGCAGCTTAGGGACAGGAATCACCTACAATGAGCAGTTCTTC,CASSLGTGITYNEQFF,TRBJ2-1,many,TRBD1,TRBV7-3
TGTGCCAGCAGCATACCGTCCGGGGAGCTGTTTTTT,CASSIPSGELFF,TRBJ2-2,NA,NA,TRBV5-6
TGTGCCAGCAGCCAAGATTCGAACAGAGCCTACGAGCAGTACTTC,CASSQDSNRAYEQYF,TRBJ2-7,few,NA,TRBV3-1
TGTGCCAGCAGTTTATATTTTTTTGGACCCTCGGGGACAGATACGCAGTATTTT,CASSLYFFGPSGTDTQYF,TRBJ2-3,NA,NA,TRBV28
TGTGCCAGCAGCTTTGGTGAAGGGCTCGGGGCTGAAGCTTTCTTT,CASSFGEGLGAEAFF,TRBJ1-1,NA,NA,TRBV5-6
TGTGCCAGCAGCCTGGCACCCACCTCCTACGAGCGGTACTTC,CASSLAPTSYERYF,TRBJ2-7,NA,NA,TRBV27
TGTGCCAGCAGCTTAGGCAGGGGAATTCAGCCCCAGCATTTT,CASSLGRGIQPQHF,TRBJ1-5,many,NA,TRBV7-9
TGTGCCAGCAGACGTACCGGGACACCTTATGGCTACACCTTC,CASRRTGTPYGYTF,TRBJ1-2,NA,NA,TRBV7-9
TGTGCCAGCAGCCTAAGCGGGGGAGCTATCTACAATGAGCAGTTCTTC,CASSLSGGAIYNEQFF,TRBJ2-1,NA,TRBD2,TRBV2
TGTGCCAGCAGCTTAGCGATAGGACAGGGGGCCACTGAAGCTTTCTTT,CASSLAIGQGATEAFF,TRBJ1-1,few,TRBD1,TRBV7-6
TGTGCCAGCAGCTTATGGGTCGGCAGGGGGTATGGGCAGTACTTC,CASSLWVGRGYGQYF,TRBJ2-7,NA,TRBD1,TRBV5-5
TGTGCCAGCAGTGTTTACAACAATCAGCCCCAGCATTTT,CASSVYNNQPQHF,TRBJ1-5,few,NA,TRBV2
TGCGCCAGCAGCTTAGGGCCGGAGGGACTTTACAATGAGCAGTTCTTC,CASSLGPEGLYNEQFF,TRBJ2-1,many,NA,TRBV5-1
TGTGCCAGCGCACCGGGTAGCGTGGCCCCGTCCTACGAGCAGTACTTC,CASAPGSVAPSYEQYF,TRBJ2-7,many,NA,TRBV2
TGTGCCAGCAGCATAAAGGGGGGCCAAGAGACCCAGTACTTC,CASSIKGGQETQYF,TRBJ2-5,NA,NA,TRBV12-3/TRBV12-4
TGTGCCAGCGAGAACGTGGGGAACACTGAAGCTTTCTTT,CASENVGNTEAFF,TRBJ1-1,NA,NA,TRBV6-2/TRBV6-3
TGTGCACGGGGCACGGCGGGCAACGAGCAGTACTTC,CARGTAGNEQYF,TRBJ2-7,many,NA,TRBV30
TGTGCCAGCAGTCCGCCCGTAACCGGGGGCTACGAGCAGTACTTC,CASSPPVTGGYEQYF,TRBJ2-7,NA,NA,TRBV6-1
TGTGCCAGCAGTTTATCCGGGACAGGGACCTACGAGCAGTACTTC,CASSLSGTGTYEQYF,TRBJ2-7,many,TRBD1,TRBV27
TGTGCCAGCAGCCCAGGACAGGCTAATTCACCCCTCCACTTT,CASSPGQANSPLHF,TRBJ1-6,many,TRBD1,TRBV7-6
TGTGCCAGCAGCGTTGGAGGGAGCGATACAGATACGCAGTATTTT,CASSVGGSDTDTQYF,TRBJ2-3,NA,NA,TRBV9
TGTGCCAGCAGCTACGGACAGGCTACCTACGAGCAGTACTTC,CASSYGQATYEQYF,TRBJ2-7,many,TRBD1,TRBV14
TGTGCCAGCAGGAGAGCGGGCAGCTCCTACAATGAGCAGTTCTTC,CASRRAGSSYNEQFF,TRBJ2-1,many,NA,TRBV6-5
TGTGCCAGCAGCTTAGCGCTTCAGGACTACGAGCAGTACTTC,CASSLALQDYEQYF,TRBJ2-7,many,NA,TRBV7-9
TGTGCCAGCAGTTTCTCCCCCCTCAAGGGGTTGAGGGATACGCAGTATTTT,CASSFSPLKGLRDTQYF,TRBJ2-3,many,NA,TRBV28
TGTGCCAGTAGTATACTCCAGGGGAACACCGGGGAGCTGTTTTTT,CASSILQGNTGELFF,TRBJ2-2,many,NA,TRBV19
TGTGCCAGCAGCTTAGGCGGTCGCTACGAGCAGTACTTC,CASSLGGRYEQYF,TRBJ2-7,many,NA,TRBV11-2
TGTGCCAGCAGTGAGGGCAGGTCTGCTTACTACGAGCAGTACTTC,CASSEGRSAYYEQYF,TRBJ2-7,NA,NA,TRBV2
TGTGCCAGCAGTTACGGCCGAGAGACCCAGTACTTC,CASSYGRETQYF,TRBJ2-5,NA,NA,TRBV6-2/TRBV6-3
TGTGCCAGCAGTTTACCGGGGACATCCAATGAGCAGTTCTTC,CASSLPGTSNEQFF,TRBJ2-1,few,NA,TRBV28
TGTGCCAGCAGGCCTAGCGGCTCTAGCACAGATACGCAGTATTTT,CASRPSGSSTDTQYF,TRBJ2-3,many,TRBD2,TRBV7-3